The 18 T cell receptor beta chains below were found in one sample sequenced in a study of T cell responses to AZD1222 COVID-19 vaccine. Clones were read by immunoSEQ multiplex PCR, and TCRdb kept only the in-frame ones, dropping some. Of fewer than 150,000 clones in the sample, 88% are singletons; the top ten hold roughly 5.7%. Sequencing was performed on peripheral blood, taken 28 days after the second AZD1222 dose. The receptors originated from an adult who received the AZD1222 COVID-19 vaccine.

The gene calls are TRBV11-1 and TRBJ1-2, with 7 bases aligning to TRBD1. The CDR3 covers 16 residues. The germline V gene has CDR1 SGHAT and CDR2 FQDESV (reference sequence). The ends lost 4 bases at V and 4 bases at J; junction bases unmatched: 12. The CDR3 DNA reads TGTGCCAGCAGCTCGGCGGGACAGCCCCCTTTCTATGGCTACACCTTC. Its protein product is CASSSAGQPPFYGYTF.

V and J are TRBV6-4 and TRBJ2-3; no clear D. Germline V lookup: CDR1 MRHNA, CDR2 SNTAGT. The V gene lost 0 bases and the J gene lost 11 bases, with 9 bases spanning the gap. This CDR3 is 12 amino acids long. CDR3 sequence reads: CASSDSYSKQYF. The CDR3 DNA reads TGTGCCAGCAGTGACTCTTACTCAAAGCAGTATTTT.

The CDR3 is CASSLDSGSDSPLHF. In DNA form, the CDR3 reads TGCGCCAGCAGCTTGGACTCCGGGTCGGATTCACCCCTCCACTTT. This chain joins TRBV5-1 and TRBJ1-6; D unresolved. Trimming took 0 bases from V and 8 from J, leaving 12 bases between them. Germline-derived CDR1 and CDR2 are SGHRS and YFSETQ. The CDR3 extends over 15 amino acids.

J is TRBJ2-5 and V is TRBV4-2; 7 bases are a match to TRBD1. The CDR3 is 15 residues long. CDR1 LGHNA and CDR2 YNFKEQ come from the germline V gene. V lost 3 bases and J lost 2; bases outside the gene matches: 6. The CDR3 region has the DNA TGTGCCAGCAGCCAGACAGGGAACGGGCAAGAGACCCAGTACTTC. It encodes CASSQTGNGQETQYF.

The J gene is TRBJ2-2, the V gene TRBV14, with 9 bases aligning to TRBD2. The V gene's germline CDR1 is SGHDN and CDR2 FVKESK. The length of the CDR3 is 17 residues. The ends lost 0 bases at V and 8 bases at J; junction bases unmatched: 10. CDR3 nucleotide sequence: TGTGCCAGCAGCCAAGACTTAGCGGGAGAGGAGGAAGGGGAGCTGTTTTTT. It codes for CASSQDLAGEEEGELFF. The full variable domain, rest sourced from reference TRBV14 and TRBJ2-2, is EAGVTQFPSHSVIEKGQTVTLRCDPISGHDNLYWYRRVMGKEIKFLLHFVKESKQDESGMPNNRFLAERTGGTYSTLKVQPAELEDSGVYFCASSQDLAGEEEGELFFGEGSRLTVL.

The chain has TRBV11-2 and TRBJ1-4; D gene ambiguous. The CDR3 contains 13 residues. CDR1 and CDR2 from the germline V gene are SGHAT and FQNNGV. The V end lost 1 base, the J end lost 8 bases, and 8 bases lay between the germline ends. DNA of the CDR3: TGTGCCAGCAGCTTAGGGATATCCGAAAAACTGTTTTTT. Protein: CASSLGISEKLFF.

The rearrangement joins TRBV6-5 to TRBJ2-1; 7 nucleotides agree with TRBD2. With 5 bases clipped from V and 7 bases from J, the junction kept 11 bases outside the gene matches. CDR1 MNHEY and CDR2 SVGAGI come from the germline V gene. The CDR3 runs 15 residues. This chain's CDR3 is CASSPLAFEKNEQFF. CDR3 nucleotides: TGTGCCAGCAGTCCACTAGCGTTCGAGAAAAATGAGCAGTTCTTC.

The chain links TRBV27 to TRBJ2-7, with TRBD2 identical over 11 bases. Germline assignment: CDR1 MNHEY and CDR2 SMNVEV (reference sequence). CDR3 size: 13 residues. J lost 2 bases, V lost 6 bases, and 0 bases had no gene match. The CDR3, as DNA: TGTGCCAGCAGACTAGCGGGAGCCTACGAGCAGTACTTC. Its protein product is CASRLAGAYEQYF.

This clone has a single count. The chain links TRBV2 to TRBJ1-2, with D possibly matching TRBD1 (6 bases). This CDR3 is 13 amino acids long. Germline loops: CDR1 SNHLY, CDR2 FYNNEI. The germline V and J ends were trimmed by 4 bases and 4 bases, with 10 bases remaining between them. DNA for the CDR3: TGTGCCAGCAGTGCGGGGGGCTTCTATGGCTACACCTTC. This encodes CASSAGGFYGYTF.

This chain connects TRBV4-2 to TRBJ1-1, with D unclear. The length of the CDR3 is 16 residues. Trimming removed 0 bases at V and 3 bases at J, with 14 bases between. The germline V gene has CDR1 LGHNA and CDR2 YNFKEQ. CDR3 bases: TGTGCCAGCAGCCAAGATGCAGGACGGAAAGACACTGAAGCTTTCTTT. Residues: CASSQDAGRKDTEAFF.

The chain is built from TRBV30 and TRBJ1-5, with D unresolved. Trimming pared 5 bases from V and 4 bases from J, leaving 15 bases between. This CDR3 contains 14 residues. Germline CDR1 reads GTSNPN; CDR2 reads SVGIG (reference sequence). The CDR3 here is CAWSRRAGNQPQHF. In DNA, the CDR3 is TGTGCCTGGTCCCGTCGGGCGGGGAATCAGCCCCAGCATTTT.

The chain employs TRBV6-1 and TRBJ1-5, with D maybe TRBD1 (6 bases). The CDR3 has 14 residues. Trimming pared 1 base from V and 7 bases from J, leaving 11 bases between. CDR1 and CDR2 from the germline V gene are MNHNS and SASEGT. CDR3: CASSEEGTWQPQHF. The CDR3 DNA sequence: TGTGCCAGCAGTGAAGAGGGGACATGGCAGCCCCAGCATTTT.

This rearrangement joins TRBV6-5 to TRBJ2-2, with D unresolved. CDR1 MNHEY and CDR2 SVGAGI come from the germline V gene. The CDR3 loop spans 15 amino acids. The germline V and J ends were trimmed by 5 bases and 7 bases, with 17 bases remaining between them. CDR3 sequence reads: CASSPPGLKVGELFF. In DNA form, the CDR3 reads TGTGCCAGCAGTCCCCCCGGATTGAAGGTCGGGGAGCTGTTTTTT.

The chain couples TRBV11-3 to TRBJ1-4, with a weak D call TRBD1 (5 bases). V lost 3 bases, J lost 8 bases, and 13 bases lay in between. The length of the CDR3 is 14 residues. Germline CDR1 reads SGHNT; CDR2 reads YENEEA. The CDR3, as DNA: TGTGCCAGCAGCTTCGGGGCTAACGGGGAAAAACTGTTTTTT. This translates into CASSFGANGEKLFF.

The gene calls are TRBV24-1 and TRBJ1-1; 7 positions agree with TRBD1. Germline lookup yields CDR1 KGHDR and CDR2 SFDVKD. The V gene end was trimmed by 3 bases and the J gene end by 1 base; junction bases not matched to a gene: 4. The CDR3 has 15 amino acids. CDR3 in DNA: TGTGCCACCAGTGATACAAGGACAGGGAACACTGAAGCTTTCTTT. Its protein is CATSDTRTGNTEAFF.

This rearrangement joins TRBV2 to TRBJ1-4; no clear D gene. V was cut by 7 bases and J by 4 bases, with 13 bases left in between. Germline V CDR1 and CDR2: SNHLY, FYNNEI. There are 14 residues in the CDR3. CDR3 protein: CASTLSRSNEKLFF. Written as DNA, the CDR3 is TGTGCCAGCACCCTAAGCAGGAGTAATGAAAAACTGTTTTTT.

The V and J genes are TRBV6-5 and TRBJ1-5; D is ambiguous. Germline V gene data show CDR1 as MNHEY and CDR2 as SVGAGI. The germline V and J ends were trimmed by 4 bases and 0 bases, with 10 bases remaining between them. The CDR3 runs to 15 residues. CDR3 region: CASSFVEFSNQPQHF. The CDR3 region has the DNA TGTGCCAGCAGTTTTGTAGAATTTAGCAATCAGCCCCAGCATTTT.

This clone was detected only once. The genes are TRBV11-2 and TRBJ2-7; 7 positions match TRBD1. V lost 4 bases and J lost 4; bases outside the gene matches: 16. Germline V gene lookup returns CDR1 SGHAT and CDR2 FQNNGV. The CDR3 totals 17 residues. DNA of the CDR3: TGTGCCAGCAGCTCCAGAGGGGCCGGGACAGAGATTTACGAGCAGTACTTC. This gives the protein CASSSRGAGTEIYEQYF.